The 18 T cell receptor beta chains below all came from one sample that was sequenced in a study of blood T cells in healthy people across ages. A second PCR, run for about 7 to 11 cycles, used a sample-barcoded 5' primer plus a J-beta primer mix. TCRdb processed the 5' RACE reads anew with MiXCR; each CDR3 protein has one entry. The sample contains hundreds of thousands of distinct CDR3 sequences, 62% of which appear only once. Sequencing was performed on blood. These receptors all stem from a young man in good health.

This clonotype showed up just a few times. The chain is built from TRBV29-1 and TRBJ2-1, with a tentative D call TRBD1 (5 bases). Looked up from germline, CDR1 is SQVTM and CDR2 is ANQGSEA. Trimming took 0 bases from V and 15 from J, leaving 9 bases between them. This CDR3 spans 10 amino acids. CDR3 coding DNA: TGCAGCGTTGAAGACAGGGATTCGTTCTTC. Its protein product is CSVEDRDSFF.

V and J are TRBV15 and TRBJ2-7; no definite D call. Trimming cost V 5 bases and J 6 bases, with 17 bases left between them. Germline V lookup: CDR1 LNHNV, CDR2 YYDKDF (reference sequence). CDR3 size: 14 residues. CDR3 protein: CATSGERRSIEQYF. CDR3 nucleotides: TGTGCCACCAGCGGGGAAAGAAGGTCGATCGAGCAGTACTTC.

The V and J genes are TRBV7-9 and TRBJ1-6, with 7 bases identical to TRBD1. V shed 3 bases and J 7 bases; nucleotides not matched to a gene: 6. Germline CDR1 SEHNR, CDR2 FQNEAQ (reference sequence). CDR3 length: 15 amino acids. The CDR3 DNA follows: TGTGCCAGCAGCTTGACGACAGGGAGGAATTCACCCCTCCACTTT. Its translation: CASSLTTGRNSPLHF.

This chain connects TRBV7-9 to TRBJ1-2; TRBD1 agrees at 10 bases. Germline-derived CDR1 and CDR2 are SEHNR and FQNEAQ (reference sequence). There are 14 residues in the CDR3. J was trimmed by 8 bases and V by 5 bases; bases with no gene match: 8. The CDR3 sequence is CASSLGTGDRGYTF. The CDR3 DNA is TGTGCCAGCAGCCTTGGGACAGGGGATCGCGGCTACACCTTC.

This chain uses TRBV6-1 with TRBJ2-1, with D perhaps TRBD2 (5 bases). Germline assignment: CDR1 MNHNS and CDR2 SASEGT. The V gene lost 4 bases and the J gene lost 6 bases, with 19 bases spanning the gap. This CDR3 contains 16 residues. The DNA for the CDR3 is TGTGCCAGCAGTGGTAGTCGGGAATTCTGGGGCAATGAGCAGTTCTTC. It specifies CASSGSREFWGNEQFF.

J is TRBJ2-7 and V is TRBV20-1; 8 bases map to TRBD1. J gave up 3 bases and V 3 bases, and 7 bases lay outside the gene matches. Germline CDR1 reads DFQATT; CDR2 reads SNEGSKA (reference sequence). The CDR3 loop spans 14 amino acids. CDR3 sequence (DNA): TGCAGTGCTAGGAAACCAGGGACAGGCTACGAGCAGTACTTC. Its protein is CSARKPGTGYEQYF.

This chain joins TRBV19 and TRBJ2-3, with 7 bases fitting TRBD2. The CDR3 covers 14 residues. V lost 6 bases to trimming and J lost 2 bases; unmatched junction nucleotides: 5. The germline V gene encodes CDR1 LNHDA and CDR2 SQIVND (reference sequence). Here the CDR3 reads CASRNRDYTDTQYF. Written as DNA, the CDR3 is TGTGCCAGTAGAAACCGGGACTACACAGATACGCAGTATTTT.

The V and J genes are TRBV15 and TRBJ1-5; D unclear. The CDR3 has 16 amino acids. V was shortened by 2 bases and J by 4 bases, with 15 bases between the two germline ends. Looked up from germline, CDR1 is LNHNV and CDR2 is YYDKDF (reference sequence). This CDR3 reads CATSRPYPGGNQPQHF. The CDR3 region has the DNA TGTGCCACCAGCAGACCTTACCCGGGTGGTAATCAGCCCCAGCATTTT. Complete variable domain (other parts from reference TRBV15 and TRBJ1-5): DAMVIQNPRYQVTQFGKPVTLSCSQTLNHNVMYWYQQKSSQAPKLLFHYYDKDFNNEADTPDNFQSRRPNTSFCFLDIRSPGLGDTAMYLCATSRPYPGGNQPQHFGDGTRLSIL.

The CDR3 loop reads CASSLKINYEQYF. The CDR3 DNA is TGTGCCAGCAGTTTAAAAATCAACTACGAGCAGTACTTC. This sequence joins TRBV27 and TRBJ2-7, with D hard to call. Germline lookup yields CDR1 MNHEY and CDR2 SMNVEV (reference sequence). The CDR3 consists of 13 residues. V gave up 2 bases and J gave up 3 bases, with 8 bases separating them.

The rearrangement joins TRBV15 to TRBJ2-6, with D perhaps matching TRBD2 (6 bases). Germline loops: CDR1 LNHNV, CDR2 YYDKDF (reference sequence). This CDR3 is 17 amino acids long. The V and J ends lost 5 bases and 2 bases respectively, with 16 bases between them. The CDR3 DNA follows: TGTGCCACCAGCGAGAGTAGGAGGGGCGCTGGGGCCAACGTCCTGACTTTC. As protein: CATSESRRGAGANVLTF. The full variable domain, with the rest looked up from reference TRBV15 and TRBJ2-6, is DAMVIQNPRYQVTQFGKPVTLSCSQTLNHNVMYWYQQKSSQAPKLLFHYYDKDFNNEADTPDNFQSRRPNTSFCFLDIRSPGLGDTAMYLCATSESRRGAGANVLTFGAGSRLTVL.

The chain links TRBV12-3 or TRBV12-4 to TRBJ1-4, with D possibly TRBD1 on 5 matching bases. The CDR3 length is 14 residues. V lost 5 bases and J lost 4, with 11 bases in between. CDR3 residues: CASSIRTSNEKLFF. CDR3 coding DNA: TGTGCCAGCAGTATACGGACAAGTAATGAAAAACTGTTTTTT.

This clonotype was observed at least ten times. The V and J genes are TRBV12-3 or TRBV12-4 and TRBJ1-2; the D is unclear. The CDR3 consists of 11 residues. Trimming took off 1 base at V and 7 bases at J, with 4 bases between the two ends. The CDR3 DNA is TGTGCCAGCAGTTTAGGCGGTGGCTACACCTTC. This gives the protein CASSLGGGYTF.

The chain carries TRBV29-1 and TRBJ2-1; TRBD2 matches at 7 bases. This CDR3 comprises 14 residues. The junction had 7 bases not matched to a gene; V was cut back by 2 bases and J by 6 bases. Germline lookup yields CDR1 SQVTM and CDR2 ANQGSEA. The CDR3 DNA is TGCAGCGTTGAACTAGCGGAGACCCTCAATGAGCAGTTCTTC. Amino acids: CSVELAETLNEQFF.

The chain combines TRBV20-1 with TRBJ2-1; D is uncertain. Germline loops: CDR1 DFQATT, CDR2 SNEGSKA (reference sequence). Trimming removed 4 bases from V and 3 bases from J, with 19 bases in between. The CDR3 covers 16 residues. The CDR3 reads CSAKPGPSIFYNEQFF. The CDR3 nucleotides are TGCAGTGCTAAACCAGGACCCAGCATTTTCTACAATGAGCAGTTCTTC.

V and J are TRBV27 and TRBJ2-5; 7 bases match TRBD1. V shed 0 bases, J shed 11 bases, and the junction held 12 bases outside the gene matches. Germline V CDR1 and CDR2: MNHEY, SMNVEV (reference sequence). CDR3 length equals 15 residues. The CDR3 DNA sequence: TGTGCCAGCAGTTTATCAGGGGGCAAGTGGGGTGAGCAGTACTTC. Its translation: CASSLSGGKWGEQYF.

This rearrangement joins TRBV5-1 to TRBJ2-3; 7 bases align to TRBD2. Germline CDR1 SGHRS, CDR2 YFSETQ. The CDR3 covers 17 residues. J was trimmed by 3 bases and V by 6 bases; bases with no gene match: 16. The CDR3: CASTRRAGRLVTDTQYF. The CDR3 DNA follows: TGCGCCAGCACCAGGCGGGCCGGGAGGTTAGTAACAGATACGCAGTATTTT.

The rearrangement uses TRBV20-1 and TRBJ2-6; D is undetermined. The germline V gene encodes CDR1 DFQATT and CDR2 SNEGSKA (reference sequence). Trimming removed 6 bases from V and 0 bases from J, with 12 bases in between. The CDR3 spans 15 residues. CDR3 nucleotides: TGCAGTGCCCCCAACCCGGACTCTGGGGCCAACGTCCTGACTTTC. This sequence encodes CSAPNPDSGANVLTF.

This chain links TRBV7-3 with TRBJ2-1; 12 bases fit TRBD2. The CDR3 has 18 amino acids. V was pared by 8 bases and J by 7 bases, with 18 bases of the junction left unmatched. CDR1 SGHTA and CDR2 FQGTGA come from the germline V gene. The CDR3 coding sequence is TGTGCCAGCGCCCCAGGGCTAGCGGGGGGGCGAGGTCGGAATGAGCAGTTCTTC. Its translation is CASAPGLAGGRGRNEQFF.